Below are 18 T cell receptor beta chains sequenced from a single sample in a study of OX40 agonist ivuxolimab in advanced cancers. Sequencing used immunoSEQ multiplex PCR; TCRdb keeps in-frame clones, though not all of them. Here the sample spans some 82,000 clones, approximately 93% being singletons. The starting material was CD4+ or CD8+ T cells sorted from blood, obtained in a trial of the OX40 agonist ivuxolimab. These receptors all stem from an adult with an advanced solid tumor such as melanoma, head and neck, liver or kidney cancer.

V and J are TRBV5-4 and TRBJ2-3; TRBD1 or TRBD2 may be the D gene (6 bases each). Germline assignment: CDR1 SGHNT and CDR2 YYREEE (reference sequence). The CDR3 length is 13 residues. V lost 6 bases and J 4 bases, leaving 12 bases between the germline ends. The CDR3 nucleotides are TGTGCCAGCAAGGGGGGCCCCCCAGATACGCAGTATTTT. It encodes CASKGGPPDTQYF.

The V call is TRBV28, the J call TRBJ1-2, with unresolved D. Trimming shortened V by 2 bases and J by 8 bases, and 9 bases separated the two germline ends. Per the germline V gene, CDR1 is MDHEN and CDR2 is SYDVKM. This CDR3 is 12 amino acids long. CDR3 DNA sequence: TGTGCCAGCAGTTTAATCAGGAGCGGCTACACCTTC. It translates to CASSLIRSGYTF.

V and J are TRBV2 and TRBJ1-2; maybe TRBD1 (5 bases). Germline V gene sequence: CDR1 SNHLY, CDR2 FYNNEI. Trimming cost V 6 bases and J 0 bases, with 14 bases left between them. The CDR3 is 15 residues long. This chain's CDR3 is CASSRTPFANYGYTF. The CDR3 bases are TGTGCCAGCAGCCGGACACCATTCGCTAACTATGGCTACACCTTC.

The genes are TRBV9 and TRBJ1-2, with TRBD1 identical over 10 bases. Germline V gene data show CDR1 as SGDLS and CDR2 as YYNGEE. This CDR3 comprises 17 residues. J gave up 2 bases and V 3 bases, and 10 bases lay outside the gene matches. The CDR3 DNA follows: TGTGCCAGCAGCGCCAAGACAGGGGGCGCGTCCAACTATGGCTACACCTTC. It translates to CASSAKTGGASNYGYTF.

The V call is TRBV7-9, the J call TRBJ2-1; the D call may be TRBD1 or TRBD2 (5 bases each). The CDR3 is made up of 17 amino acids. CDR1 and CDR2 (germline): SEHNR, FQNEAQ (reference sequence). Trimming removed 3 bases at V and 7 bases at J, with 22 bases between. The CDR3 reads CASSLRWGGPGLNEQFF. The CDR3 nucleotides read TGTGCCAGCAGCTTGCGTTGGGGCGGGCCCGGGCTAAATGAGCAGTTCTTC. The full variable domain, in which reference TRBV7-9 and TRBJ2-1 provide the parts outside the CDR3, is DTGVSQNPRHKITKRGQNVTFRCDPISEHNRLYWYRQTLGQGPEFLTYFQNEAQLEKSRLLSDRFSAERPKGSFSTLEIQRTEQGDSAMYLCASSLRWGGPGLNEQFFGPGTRLTVL.

The chain links TRBV25-1 to TRBJ2-7; D possibly corresponds to TRBD2 (5 bases). Germline CDR1 MGHDK, CDR2 SYGVNS. The germline V and J ends were trimmed by 10 bases and 1 base, with 11 bases remaining between them. The CDR3 extends over 12 amino acids. CDR3 in DNA: TGTGCCACCGCGACGGGGTCCTACGAGCAGTACTTC. It is translated as CATATGSYEQYF.

This clone is a singleton in its sample. The V and J genes are TRBV6-5 and TRBJ1-1; possible D gene TRBD1, 6 bases. V gave up 5 bases and J gave up 1 base, with 11 bases separating them. Germline V lookup: CDR1 MNHEY, CDR2 SVGAGI. The CDR3 contains 14 residues. Here the CDR3 reads CASSPGHSNTEAFF. The CDR3 DNA is TGTGCCAGCAGTCCGGGACATTCGAACACTGAAGCTTTCTTT.

The chain uses TRBV27 and TRBJ2-7; D might be TRBD2 (6 bases). Trimming took off 8 bases at V and 3 bases at J, with 14 bases between the two ends. The CDR3 consists of 13 residues. Germline V gene data show CDR1 as MNHEY and CDR2 as SMNVEV (reference sequence). For the CDR3, the DNA is TGTGCCAGCGGGTCGAGGGGAGGCTACGAGCAGTACTTC. It is translated as CASGSRGGYEQYF.

This chain connects TRBV12-5 to TRBJ2-1; weak D call: TRBD1 (6 bases). V was pared by 7 bases and J by 0 bases, with 19 bases between. The CDR3 has 17 residues. In germline, CDR1 is LGHNT, CDR2 FRNRAP. The CDR3 reads CASEPYPQGSSYNEQFF. The CDR3 DNA sequence: TGTGCTAGTGAACCTTACCCACAGGGCAGCTCCTACAATGAGCAGTTCTTC.

The V and J genes are TRBV2 and TRBJ1-2, with TRBD1 matching over 10 bases. With V trimmed by 5 bases and J by 2 bases, 11 bases remained unmatched. CDR3 length: 17 residues. Germline V gives CDR1 SNHLY, CDR2 FYNNEI. CDR3 region: CASSPGMTGGPNYGYTF. The CDR3 nucleotides read TGTGCCAGCAGTCCAGGGATGACAGGGGGCCCGAACTATGGCTACACCTTC.

The chain combines TRBV28 with TRBJ2-7; D gene ambiguous. Germline-derived CDR1 and CDR2 are MDHEN and SYDVKM. The germline V and J ends were trimmed by 2 bases and 11 bases, with 13 bases remaining between them. There are 12 residues in the CDR3. The DNA of the CDR3 is TGTGCCAGCAGTTTAGGTGGCTCCCTCGAGTACTTC. The encoded protein is CASSLGGSLEYF.

The chain is built from TRBV27 and TRBJ2-5; the D is unclear. The DNA matches TRBJ2-7 better at its end, which makes the J call doubtful. The CDR3 runs 13 residues. Per germline, CDR1 MNHEY and CDR2 SMNVEV (reference sequence). CDR3 in DNA: TGTGCCAGCAGTTCGGCTGGCTCCTACGAGCAGTACTTC. It translates to CASSSAGSYEQYF.

The chain is built from TRBV28 and TRBJ2-7; 16 positions agree with TRBD2. CDR1 is MDHEN, CDR2 SYDVKM, per germline. This CDR3 has 17 amino acids. V lost 6 bases, J lost 2 bases, and 7 bases stayed unmatched. The DNA of the CDR3 is TGTGCCAGCAGCCCCGGGACTAGCGGGAGGGCCACCTACGAGCAGTACTTC. It is translated as CASSPGTSGRATYEQYF.

V is TRBV9 and J is TRBJ2-7, with D possibly matching TRBD1 (5 bases). The V end was cut by 4 bases, the J end by 0 bases, with 11 bases between. The germline gives CDR1 SGDLS, CDR2 YYNGEE. CDR3 length equals 14 residues. In nucleotides, the CDR3 is TGTGCCAGCAGCCCTACAGGATCCTCCTACGAGCAGTACTTC. It yields the protein CASSPTGSSYEQYF. The entire variable domain, with the rest obtained from reference TRBV9 and TRBJ2-7, is as follows: DSGVTQTPKHLITATGQRVTLRCSPRSGDLSVYWYQQSLDQGLQFLIQYYNGEERAKGNILERFSAQQFPDLHSELNLSSLELGDSALYFCASSPTGSSYEQYFGPGTRLTVT.

V gene TRBV7-2 combines with J gene TRBJ2-7, with D unclear. V lost 5 bases to trimming and J lost 0 bases, with 8 bases between them. The CDR3 spans 13 residues. Germline-derived CDR1 and CDR2 are SGHTA and FQGNSA. CDR3 coding DNA: TGTGCCAGCAGCCCTCAGAGCTCCTACGAGCAGTACTTC. Translation gives CASSPQSSYEQYF.

The chain has TRBV7-9 and TRBJ2-4; D is unclear. The CDR3 is 13 residues long. Germline CDR1 SEHNR, CDR2 FQNEAQ (reference sequence). Trimming pared 1 base from V and 2 bases from J, leaving 3 bases between. CDR3 sequence (DNA): TGTGCCAGCAGCTTAGACCCCAAAAACATTCAGTACTTC. Translation gives CASSLDPKNIQYF.

CDR3 sequence: CASGDREYSEQYF. CDR3 DNA sequence: TGTGCCAGCGGGGACAGGGAATATAGCGAGCAGTACTTC. The rearrangement joins TRBV6-5 to TRBJ2-7; TRBD1 agrees at 9 bases. The CDR3 runs to 13 residues. V shed 8 bases and J 6 bases; nucleotides not matched to a gene: 8. Looked up from germline, CDR1 is MNHEY and CDR2 is SVGAGI.

The chain carries TRBV11-2 and TRBJ2-7; no clear D gene. Germline loops: CDR1 SGHAT, CDR2 FQNNGV. The CDR3 is made up of 15 amino acids. V was pared by 2 bases and J by 0 bases, with 11 bases between. CDR3 nucleotide sequence: TGTGCCAGCAGCTTATCGAACTACCTCTCCTACGAGCAGTACTTC. As protein: CASSLSNYLSYEQYF.